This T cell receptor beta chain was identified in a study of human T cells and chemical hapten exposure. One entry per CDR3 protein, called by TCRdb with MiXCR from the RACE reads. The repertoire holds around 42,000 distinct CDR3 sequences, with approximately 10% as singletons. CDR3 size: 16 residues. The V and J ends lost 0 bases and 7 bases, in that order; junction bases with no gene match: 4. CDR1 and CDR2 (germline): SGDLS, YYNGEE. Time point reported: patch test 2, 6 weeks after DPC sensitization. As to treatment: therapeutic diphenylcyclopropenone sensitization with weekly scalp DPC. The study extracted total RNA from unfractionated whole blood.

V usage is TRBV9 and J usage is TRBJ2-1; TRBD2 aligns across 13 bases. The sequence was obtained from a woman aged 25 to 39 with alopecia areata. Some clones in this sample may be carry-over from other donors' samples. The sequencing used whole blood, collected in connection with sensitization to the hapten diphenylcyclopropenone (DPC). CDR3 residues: CASSVGLAGGLNEQFF. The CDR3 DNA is TGTGCCAGCAGCGTAGGACTAGCGGGGGGCCTGAATGAGCAGTTCTTC.